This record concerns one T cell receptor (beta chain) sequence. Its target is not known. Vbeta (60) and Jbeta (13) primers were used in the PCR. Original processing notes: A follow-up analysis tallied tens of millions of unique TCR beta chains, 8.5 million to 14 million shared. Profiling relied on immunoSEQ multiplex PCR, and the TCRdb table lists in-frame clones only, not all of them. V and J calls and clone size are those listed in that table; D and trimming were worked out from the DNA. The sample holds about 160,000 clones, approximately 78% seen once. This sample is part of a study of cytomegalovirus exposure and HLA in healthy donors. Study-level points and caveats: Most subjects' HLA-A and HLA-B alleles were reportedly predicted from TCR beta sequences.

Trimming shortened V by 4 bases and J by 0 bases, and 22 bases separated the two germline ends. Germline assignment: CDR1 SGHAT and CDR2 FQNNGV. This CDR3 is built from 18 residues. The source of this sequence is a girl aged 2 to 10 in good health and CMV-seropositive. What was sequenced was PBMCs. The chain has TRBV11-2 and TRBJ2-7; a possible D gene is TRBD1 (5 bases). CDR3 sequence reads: CASSSLLKNRGPSYEQYF. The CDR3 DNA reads TGTGCCAGCAGCTCCCTTCTCAAAAATAGGGGTCCCTCCTACGAGCAGTACTTC.